This is a list of T cell receptor beta chains from one sample in a study of OX40 agonist ivuxolimab in advanced cancers. The assay was immunoSEQ multiplex PCR, and TCRdb's table has in-frame clones only and misses some. Here the sample spans several thousand clones, 70% to 80% being singletons. Sample: CD4+ or CD8+ T cells sorted from blood, taken in a trial of the OX40 agonist ivuxolimab. The receptors shown here come from an adult with an advanced solid tumor such as melanoma, head and neck, liver or kidney cancer. The CDR3 runs from the conserved cysteine through the conserved F or W. A D gene is named only where the DNA matches it firmly. A clone size is listed for some rows: how often the clone was seen (once, few, many), or a class if it is expanded.

14	.	.	TRBV7-8	TRBJ2-3	CASASGPSTDTQYF	TGTGCCAGCGCGAGCGGACCTAGCACAGATACGCAGTATTTT
13	TRBD2	.	TRBV7-2	TRBJ2-1	CASTFGGASEQFF	TGTGCCAGCACTTTCGGGGGGGCCAGTGAGCAGTTCTTC
15	.	.	TRBV6-1	TRBJ1-2	CAISEDRLHRRGYTF	TGTGCCATCAGTGAGGACAGACTCCACCGTAGAGGCTACACCTTC
16	.	.	TRBV7-9	TRBJ2-7	CASSLVPSLTYYEQYF	TGTGCCAGCAGCTTGGTTCCGTCACTAACCTACTACGAGCAGTACTTC
11	.	few	TRBV28	TRBJ1-1	CASSFSTEAFF	TGTGCCAGCAGTTTTAGCACTGAAGCTTTCTTT
10	.	many	TRBV29-1	TRBJ1-1	CSVRAPEAFF	TGCAGCGTTAGGGCCCCCGAGGCTTTCTTT
18	TRBD2	.	TRBV18	TRBJ2-2	CASSPSRTSGVYTGELFF	TGTGCCAGCTCACCTAGCAGGACTAGCGGGGTCTACACCGGGGAGCTGTTTTTT
16	.	.	TRBV5-1	TRBJ2-2	CASTPETRLNTGELFF	TGCGCCAGCACCCCCGAGACTAGACTGAACACCGGGGAGCTGTTTTTT
17	TRBD2	.	TRBV13	TRBJ2-5	CASTPASSGGPGETQYF	TGTGCCAGCACCCCTGCGTCATCGGGGGGGCCGGGGGAGACCCAGTACTTC
18	TRBD2	few	TRBV4-3	TRBJ2-2	CASSPLLAAKTNTGELFF	TGCGCCAGCAGCCCGTTACTAGCGGCCAAGACCAACACCGGGGAGCTGTTTTTT
11	.	.	TRBV10-3	TRBJ1-2	CAISDPDGYTF	TGTGCCATCAGTGATCCAGATGGCTACACCTTC
15	.	.	TRBV9	TRBJ2-3	CASSVVGFDTDTQYF	TGTGCCAGCAGCGTAGTTGGGTTTGACACAGATACGCAGTATTTT
12	TRBD2	.	TRBV29-1	TRBJ2-1	CSASSGATQQFF	TGCAGCGCCTCTAGCGGGGCCACGCAGCAGTTCTTC
14	.	.	TRBV5-1	TRBJ2-7	CASSLAWRDYEQYF	TGCGCCAGCAGTCTTGCGTGGAGAGATTACGAGCAGTACTTC
15	TRBD2	.	TRBV9	TRBJ2-7	CASSVAAGVIYEQYF	TGTGCCAGCAGCGTAGCTGCGGGAGTAATATACGAGCAGTACTTC